This TCR beta chain was obtained from a study of regulatory T cells in long-lasting Graves disease. This clonotype was counted many times. Germline V gives CDR1 LNHNV, CDR2 YYDKDF (reference sequence). The ends lost 9 bases at V and 1 base at J; junction bases unmatched: 7. CDR3 size: 14 residues. Arm-PCR with iRepertoire HTBI primers amplified the CDR3 regions for these TCR beta libraries. A single record per CDR3 protein comes from TCRdb applying MiXCR to the multiplex PCR reads. There are 350,000 to 450,000 distinct CDR3 sequences in the sample; under 25% occur only once, and roughly an eighth lies in the top ten. The time point here: persistent/refractory GD, antithyroid drugs over 5 years with positive TRAb. Scientists built the TCR library using RNA that was extracted from PBMCs.

This TCR derives from a female donor with Graves disease. This sequence joins TRBV15 and TRBJ2-7; 9 bases match TRBD1. The specimen comprised peripheral blood mononuclear cells (PBMCs), sampled when the disease was refractory, from a patient treated with antithyroid drugs. CDR3 DNA sequence: TGTGCCACTAGCGTGGGACAGGGATCCTACGAGCAGTACTTC. Protein: CATSVGQGSYEQYF.